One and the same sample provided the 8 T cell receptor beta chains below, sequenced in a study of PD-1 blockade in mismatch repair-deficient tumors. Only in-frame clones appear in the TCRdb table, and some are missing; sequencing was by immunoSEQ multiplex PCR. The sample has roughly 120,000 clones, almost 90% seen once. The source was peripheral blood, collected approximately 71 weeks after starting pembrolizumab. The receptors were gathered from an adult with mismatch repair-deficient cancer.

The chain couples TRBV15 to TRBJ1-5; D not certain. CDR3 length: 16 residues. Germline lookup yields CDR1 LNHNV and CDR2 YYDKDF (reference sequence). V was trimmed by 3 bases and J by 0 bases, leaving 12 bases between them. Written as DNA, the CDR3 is TGTGCCACCAGCAGTGTCGGGCTGCATAGCAATCAGCCCCAGCATTTT. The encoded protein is CATSSVGLHSNQPQHF.

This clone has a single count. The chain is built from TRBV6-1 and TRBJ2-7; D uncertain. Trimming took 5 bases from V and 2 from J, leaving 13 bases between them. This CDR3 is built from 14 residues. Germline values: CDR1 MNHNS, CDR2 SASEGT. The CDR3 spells CASSWIHAAYEQYF. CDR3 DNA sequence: TGTGCCAGCAGTTGGATCCATGCGGCCTACGAGCAGTACTTC.

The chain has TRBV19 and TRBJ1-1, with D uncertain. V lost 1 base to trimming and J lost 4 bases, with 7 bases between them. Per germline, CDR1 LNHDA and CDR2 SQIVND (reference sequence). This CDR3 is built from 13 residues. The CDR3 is CASSIAMGTEAFF. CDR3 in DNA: TGTGCCAGTAGTATAGCAATGGGCACTGAAGCTTTCTTT.

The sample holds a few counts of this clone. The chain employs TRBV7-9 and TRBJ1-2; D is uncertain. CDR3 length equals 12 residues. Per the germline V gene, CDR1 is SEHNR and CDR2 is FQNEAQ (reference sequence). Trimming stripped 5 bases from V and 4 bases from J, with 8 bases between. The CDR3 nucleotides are TGTGCCAGCAGCCTAGGACCCTATGGCTACACCTTC. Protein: CASSLGPYGYTF.

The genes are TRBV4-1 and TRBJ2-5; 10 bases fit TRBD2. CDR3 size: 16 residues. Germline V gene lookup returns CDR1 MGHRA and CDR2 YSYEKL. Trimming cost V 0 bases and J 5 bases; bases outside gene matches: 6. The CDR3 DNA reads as TGCGCCAGCAGCCAAGATCCGGCTAGCGGGAGTGAGACCCAGTACTTC. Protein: CASSQDPASGSETQYF.

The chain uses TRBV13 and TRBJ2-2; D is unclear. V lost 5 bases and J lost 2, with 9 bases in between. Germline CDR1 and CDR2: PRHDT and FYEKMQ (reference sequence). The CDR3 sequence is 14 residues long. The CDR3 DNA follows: TGTGCCAGCAGCCCCAGATTAAACACCGGGGAGCTGTTTTTT. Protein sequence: CASSPRLNTGELFF.

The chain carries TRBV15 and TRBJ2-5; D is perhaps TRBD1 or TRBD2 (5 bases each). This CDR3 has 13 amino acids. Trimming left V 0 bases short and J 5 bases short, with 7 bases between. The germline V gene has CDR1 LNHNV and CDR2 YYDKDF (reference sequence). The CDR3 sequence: CATSRDWGETQYF. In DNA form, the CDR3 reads TGTGCCACCAGCAGAGATTGGGGGGAGACCCAGTACTTC.

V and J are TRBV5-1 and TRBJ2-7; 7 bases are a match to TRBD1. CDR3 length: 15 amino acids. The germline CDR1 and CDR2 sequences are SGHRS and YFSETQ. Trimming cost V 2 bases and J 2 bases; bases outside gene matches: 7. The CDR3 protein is CASSFTGTETYEQYF. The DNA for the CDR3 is TGCGCCAGCAGCTTCACCGGGACAGAAACCTACGAGCAGTACTTC.